This TCR beta chain was identified in a study of response to subunit inactivated influenza vaccine. General study points: Each seasonal influenza vaccination recruits few new T cells, the authors suggested.

TCRdb re-analysed the RT-PCR reads in MiXCR, keeping a single row per CDR3 protein. Of under 200,000 distinct CDR3 sequences listed, over 9.5% were seen once; the top ten hold less than 30%. With regard to this clonotype: What it binds is not known.

The CDR3 spans 15 residues. CDR1 is WSHSY and CDR2 is SAAADI in the germline V gene. J was trimmed by 2 bases and V by 6 bases; bases with no gene match: 4. These data also featured in a second study, about T cells expressing NK-cell markers. That publication notes: TCR beta cDNA was generated via 5'RACE template switching incorporating UMIs. Sorted CD3+CD56-NKG2C+, CD3+CD56+NKG2C- and CD3+CD56+NKG2C+ T cells were the source of the TCR beta repertoires. Among several donors, these clonotypes also ranked first in the CD3+CD56-NKG2C+ fraction.

The chain has TRBV10-2 and TRBJ2-2, with 9 positions matching TRBD2. This receptor was identified in a man aged 50-59 years who received an inactivated influenza vaccine. This specimen was CD8+ T cells sorted from PBMCs, taken approximately 13 days after vaccination. As DNA, the CDR3 is TGCGCCAGCAGCCTAGGGACTAGCAACACCGGGGAGCTGTTTTTT. Amino acid sequence: CASSLGTSNTGELFF.